This TCR beta chain was identified in a study of T cells after yellow fever vaccination. Findings and caveats of the study: Post-booster samples contained most primary-vaccination clones (around 95% CD4, almost 90% CD8).

This CDR3 has 14 residues. Germline lookup yields CDR1 MGHRA and CDR2 YSYEKL. Trimming removed 9 bases at V and 2 bases at J, with 14 bases between. A remark on this clonotype: What it binds is unknown.

TCRdb recomputed calls from the 5' RACE reads with MiXCR, one row per CDR3 protein. Altogether a few hundred thousand distinct CDR3 sequences are present, under 20% being singletons, with the ten largest covering 18%. The chain joins TRBV4-1 to TRBJ2-1, with D tentatively TRBD1 (6 bases). This clonotype originated in a man in his late teens or twenties who received the YFV17D yellow fever vaccine. Source: PBMCs, taken before the yellow fever booster vaccination. The CDR3 protein is CASVQQGTYNEQFF. CDR3 in DNA: TGCGCCAGTGTCCAACAGGGCACCTACAATGAGCAGTTCTTC.